The clone carrying this TCR beta chain has a count of ten or more. The antigen is unknown. Every bit of the isolated RNA underwent reverse transcription, so sequencing read expressed TCRB transcripts. Sequenced by immunoSEQ multiplex PCR; TCRdb stores in-frame clones only, minus some. The sample consists of over 150,000 clones, roughly 8% of them appearing once. The source of the sample is a study of beta chain features in type 1 diabetes. Findings of the study overall: Shortening of TCRB CDR3s, moderate but significant, appeared in all four CD4+ subsets of Type 1 diabetes patients. Fewer junction insertions and more nucleotide deletions appeared in type 1 diabetes patients.

Germline V gene sequence: CDR1 MNHEY, CDR2 SMNVEV (reference sequence). V lost 6 bases to trimming and J lost 6 bases; unmatched junction nucleotides: 11. CDR3 length: 15 residues. The TCR comes from a woman aged 35 to 49 with type 1 diabetes. The sequenced sample consisted of central memory CD4+ T cells from blood. The chain has TRBV27 and TRBJ2-3, with 8 bases matching TRBD1. The CDR3 DNA reads as TGTGCCAGCAGGAGAGACAGGGGCCAGGGGGATACGCAGTATTTT. This encodes CASRRDRGQGDTQYF.